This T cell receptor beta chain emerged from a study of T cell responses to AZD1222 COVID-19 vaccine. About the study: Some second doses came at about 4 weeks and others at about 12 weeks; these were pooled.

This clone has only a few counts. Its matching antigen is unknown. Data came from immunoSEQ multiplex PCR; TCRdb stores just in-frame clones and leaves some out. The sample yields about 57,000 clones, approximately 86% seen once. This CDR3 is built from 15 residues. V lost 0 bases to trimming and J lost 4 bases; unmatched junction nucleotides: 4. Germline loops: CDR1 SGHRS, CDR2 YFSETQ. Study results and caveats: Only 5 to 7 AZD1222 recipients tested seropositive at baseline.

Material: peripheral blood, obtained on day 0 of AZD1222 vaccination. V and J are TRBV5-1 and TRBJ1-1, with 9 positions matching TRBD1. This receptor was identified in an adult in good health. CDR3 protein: CASSLGDRVSTEAFF. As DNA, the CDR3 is TGCGCCAGCAGCTTGGGGGACAGGGTTTCCACTGAAGCTTTCTTT.